The 8 T cell receptor beta chains listed next were all sequenced from one sample in a study of shared clonotypes between healthy human individuals. Only in-frame clones appear in the TCRdb table, and some are missing; sequencing was by immunoSEQ multiplex PCR. The sample holds around 690,000 clones, 80% to 95% seen once. The sample was memory CD8+ T cells from PBMCs. The subset was: CD45RO+ cells pooled with CCR7-negative TemRA cells. Every receptor here comes from a man between 18 and 35 years old in good health. Some clones in this sample may be carry-over from other donors' samples.

The V gene is TRBV28, the J gene TRBJ2-5; 8 bases map to TRBD2. CDR1 is MDHEN, CDR2 SYDVKM, per germline. The ends lost 6 bases at V and 4 bases at J; junction bases unmatched: 13. The CDR3 runs 16 residues. CDR3 sequence: CASRYRPGLGVETQYF. The CDR3 DNA reads TGTGCCAGCAGATATAGACCGGGACTAGGGGTAGAGACCCAGTACTTC.

The V gene is TRBV28, the J gene TRBJ2-7; TRBD2 matches at 13 bases. J was trimmed by 6 bases and V by 5 bases; bases with no gene match: 7. CDR1 is MDHEN, CDR2 SYDVKM, per germline. There are 15 residues in the CDR3. The CDR3 protein is CASSQLAGGRFEQYF. The DNA for the CDR3 is TGTGCCAGCAGTCAACTAGCGGGAGGGAGGTTCGAGCAGTACTTC. Together with reference TRBV28 and TRBJ2-7, the CDR3 gives the full variable domain: DVKVTQSSRYLVKRTGEKVFLECVQDMDHENMFWYRQDPGLGLRLIYFSYDVKMKEKGDIPEGYSVSREKKERFSLILESASTNQTSMYLCASSQLAGGRFEQYFGPGTRLTVT.

About this clone itself: The same CDR3 also results from other DNA sequences found in this sample. The CDR3, as DNA: TGTGCCAGCAGCTTGGGGGGAGCTGGAAACACCATATATTTT. Protein sequence: CASSLGGAGNTIYF. The V and J genes are TRBV5-6 and TRBJ1-3; D is unclear. CDR3 length equals 14 residues. V was cut by 0 bases and J by 2 bases, with 6 bases left in between. Germline loops: CDR1 SGHDT, CDR2 YYEEEE.

The J gene is TRBJ2-7, the V gene TRBV4-2; 12 positions match TRBD2. Losses at the gene ends were 1 base for V and 2 bases for J; bases not matched to a gene: 9. This CDR3 region has 18 residues. Germline CDR1 reads LGHNA; CDR2 reads YNFKEQ. CDR3: CASSQVLAGGYIPYEQYF. CDR3 DNA sequence: TGTGCCAGCAGCCAAGTACTAGCGGGAGGCTACATTCCCTACGAGCAGTACTTC.

Comment on this clone: The sample carries other DNA sequences with the same CDR3. The chain is built from TRBV27 and TRBJ2-7; maybe TRBD1 (5 bases). The germline gives CDR1 MNHEY, CDR2 SMNVEV (reference sequence). This CDR3 region has 14 residues. V was clipped by 2 bases and J by 4 bases, with 12 bases between them. The CDR3 loop reads CASSLQGPAYEQYF. The CDR3 nucleotides read TGTGCCAGCAGTTTACAGGGTCCAGCTTACGAGCAGTACTTC.

The chain uses TRBV13 and TRBJ1-5; 7 bases align to TRBD1. The CDR3 sequence is 17 residues long. The germline CDR1 and CDR2 sequences are PRHDT and FYEKMQ (reference sequence). V was pared by 5 bases and J by 4 bases, with 14 bases of the junction left unmatched. DNA of the CDR3: TGTGCCAGCAGCCATAACCCTACAGGGGACCCGAATCAGCCCCAGCATTTT. Translated, it gives CASSHNPTGDPNQPQHF.

This chain joins TRBV27 and TRBJ1-2, with 8 bases identical to TRBD1. J lost 4 bases, V lost 6 bases, and 10 bases had no gene match. CDR1 and CDR2 (germline): MNHEY, SMNVEV (reference sequence). There are 15 residues in the CDR3. CDR3 sequence reads: CASSIGGTGLYGYTF. Written as DNA, the CDR3 is TGTGCCAGCAGCATAGGCGGGACAGGCCTCTATGGCTACACCTTC.

The V gene is TRBV30, the J gene TRBJ2-5; D tentatively fits TRBD1 or TRBD2 (5 bases each). The CDR3 length is 15 residues. V lost 1 base, J lost 2 bases, and 14 bases lay in between. Germline V gene sequence: CDR1 GTSNPN, CDR2 SVGIG (reference sequence). The CDR3 bases are TGTGCCTGGAGTGACAGGCTGGGACGACAAGAGACCCAGTACTTC. Its translation: CAWSDRLGRQETQYF.